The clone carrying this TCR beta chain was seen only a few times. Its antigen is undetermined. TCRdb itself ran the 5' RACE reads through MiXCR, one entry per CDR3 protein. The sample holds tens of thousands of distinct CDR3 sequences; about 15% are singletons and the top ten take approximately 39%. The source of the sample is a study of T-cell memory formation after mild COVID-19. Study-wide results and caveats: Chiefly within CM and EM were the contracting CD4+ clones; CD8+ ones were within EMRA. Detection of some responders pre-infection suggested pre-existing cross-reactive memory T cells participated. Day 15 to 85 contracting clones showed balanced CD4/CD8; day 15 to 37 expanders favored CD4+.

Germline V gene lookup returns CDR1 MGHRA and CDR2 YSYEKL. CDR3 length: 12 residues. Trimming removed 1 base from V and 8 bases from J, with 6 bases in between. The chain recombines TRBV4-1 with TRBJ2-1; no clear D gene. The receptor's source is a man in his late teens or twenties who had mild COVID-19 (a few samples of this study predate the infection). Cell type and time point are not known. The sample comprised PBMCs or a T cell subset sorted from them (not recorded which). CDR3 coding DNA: TGCGCCAGCAGCCAAGCTCAGGATGAGCAGTTCTTC. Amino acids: CASSQAQDEQFF.